The 21 T cell receptor beta chains in this list originate from one sample, sequenced in a study of blood T cells in healthy people across ages (dated by TCRdb to between 2014 and 2016). Library prep was done by 5' RACE. Sequencer: Illumina HiSeq 2500. A second 7 to 11 cycle PCR used a sample-barcoded 5' primer and a J-beta primer mix. The public reads were reanalyzed by TCRdb: fastp trimming at Q25, MiXCR alignment, in-frame beta chains only. Duplicate CDR3 protein sequences are folded into a single record with the most common DNA and genes. Recorded for this sample are about 1 million distinct CDR3 sequences; under 45% of them occurred a single time. 15% to 20% of the sample is in the top ten clones. The sample taken for sequencing was blood. The receptors were gathered from a woman aged 55 to 70 in good health.

The chain uses TRBV7-9 and TRBJ2-7, with 7 nucleotides matching TRBD2. Germline-derived CDR1 and CDR2 are SEHNR and FQNEAQ (reference sequence). The CDR3 covers 15 residues. V lost 1 base, J lost 0 bases, and 3 bases stayed unmatched. In DNA form, the CDR3 reads TGTGCCAGCAGCTTAGTTAGGACTAGCTCCTACGAGCAGTACTTC. Its translation: CASSLVRTSSYEQYF.

The genes are TRBV9 and TRBJ2-1; TRBD2 might be the D (5 bases). The CDR3 contains 15 residues. Per the germline V gene, CDR1 is SGDLS and CDR2 is YYNGEE. V gave up 0 bases and J gave up 4 bases, with 11 bases separating them. The CDR3 sequence is CASSVVLGPYNEQFF. CDR3 DNA sequence: TGTGCCAGCAGCGTAGTACTAGGTCCTTACAATGAGCAGTTCTTC.

The gene calls are TRBV2 and TRBJ2-4, with D tentatively TRBD1 or TRBD2 (5 bases each). The DNA matches TRBJ2-7 better at its end, which makes the J call doubtful. CDR1 is SNHLY, CDR2 FYNNEI, per germline. The CDR3 is made up of 14 amino acids. The CDR3 sequence is CASTIGTGGNEQYF. The CDR3 DNA reads TGTGCCAGCACCATAGGGACCGGTGGCAACGAGCAGTACTTC.

This clonotype has only a few counts. The chain carries TRBV5-4 and TRBJ2-3; 15 bases are shared with TRBD2. Looked up from germline, CDR1 is SGHNT and CDR2 is YYREEE (reference sequence). V shed 4 bases, J shed 3 bases, and the junction held 9 bases outside the gene matches. CDR3 length: 18 amino acids. The CDR3 spells CASSPGTSGRRITDTQYF. CDR3 sequence (DNA): TGTGCCAGCAGCCCTGGGACTAGCGGGAGGAGAATTACAGATACGCAGTATTTT.

The J gene is TRBJ2-5, the V gene TRBV10-3; 7 nucleotides match TRBD1. TRBJ2-7 matches the DNA end more closely, so the J call is doubtful. The CDR3 is 16 residues long. The germline gives CDR1 ENHRY, CDR2 SYGVKD. This chain's CDR3 is CAIRDLTGKHRDEQYF. For the CDR3, the DNA is TGTGCCATCAGGGATTTGACAGGGAAACACCGGGACGAGCAGTACTTC.

The sample holds many counts of this clonotype. This chain joins TRBV20-1 and TRBJ2-7, with unresolved D. V gave up 6 bases and J gave up 0 bases, with 12 bases separating them. CDR1 is DFQATT, CDR2 SNEGSKA, per germline (reference sequence). CDR3 length equals 13 residues. DNA of the CDR3: TGCAGTGCCCAGTACATGAACTCCTACGAGCAGTACTTC. This sequence encodes CSAQYMNSYEQYF.

This chain links TRBV7-8 with TRBJ1-2, with D uncertain. V lost 8 bases, J lost 4 bases, and 17 bases lay in between. Germline CDR1 and CDR2: SGHVS and FQNEAQ. This CDR3 region has 14 residues. CDR3 DNA: TGTGCCAGCGCGAAATCCGCAGGTGTCTATGGCTACACCTTC. Protein sequence: CASAKSAGVYGYTF.

The V and J genes are TRBV9 and TRBJ2-3, with a possible D match to TRBD1 (6 bases). This CDR3 has 14 residues. V lost 4 bases and J 1 base, leaving 10 bases between the germline ends. Germline V gives CDR1 SGDLS, CDR2 YYNGEE. The CDR3 nucleotides are TGTGCCAGCAGCCCCAGACAGGGCACAGATACGCAGTATTTT. It specifies CASSPRQGTDTQYF.

This clonotype was found once. The CDR3 reads CASSPGTSGRSRNEQFF. The CDR3 nucleotides read TGTGCCAGCAGTCCCGGGACTAGCGGGAGGTCTAGGAATGAGCAGTTCTTC. V is TRBV28 and J is TRBJ2-1; 15 bases match TRBD2. Unmatched junction bases numbered 9, after V lost 5 bases and J lost 7 bases. From germline, CDR1 is MDHEN and CDR2 SYDVKM. This CDR3 region has 17 residues.

The gene calls are TRBV20-1 and TRBJ1-4, with D perhaps TRBD1 (6 bases). Germline V gives CDR1 DFQATT, CDR2 SNEGSKA (reference sequence). V was clipped by 3 bases and J by 8 bases, with 19 bases between them. The CDR3 spans 15 residues. As DNA, the CDR3 is TGCAGTGCTAGCCCGGGGGCAGGGAGATACGAAAAACTGTTTTTT. It translates to CSASPGAGRYEKLFF.

V gene TRBV9 combines with J gene TRBJ2-1; 11 positions agree with TRBD2. Per the germline V gene, CDR1 is SGDLS and CDR2 is YYNGEE. The J segment lost 7 bases and the V segment lost 2 bases, leaving 11 bases of the junction unmatched. The CDR3 length is 17 residues. The CDR3 DNA sequence: TGTGCCAGCAGCGTTTCTAGCGGGAGGAAACGCGAGAATGAGCAGTTCTTC. Encoded protein: CASSVSSGRKRENEQFF. Supplemented by reference TRBV9 and TRBJ2-1, the full variable domain reads DSGVTQTPKHLITATGQRVTLRCSPRSGDLSVYWYQQSLDQGLQFLIQYYNGEERAKGNILERFSAQQFPDLHSELNLSSLELGDSALYFCASSVSSGRKRENEQFFGPGTRLTVL.

The V gene is TRBV3-1, the J gene TRBJ1-1; tentative D call: TRBD1 (5 bases). Trimming removed 3 bases at V and 2 bases at J, with 10 bases between. Per germline, CDR1 LGHDT and CDR2 YNNKEL (reference sequence). The CDR3 has 14 amino acids. The CDR3 loop is CASSQTDSNTEAFF. In DNA form, the CDR3 reads TGTGCCAGCAGCCAGACAGACTCTAACACTGAAGCTTTCTTT. Using reference TRBV3-1 and TRBJ1-1 for the parts outside the CDR3, the full variable domain is DTAVSQTPKYLVTQMGNDKSIKCEQNLGHDTMYWYKQDSKKFLKIMFSYNNKELIINETVPNRFSPKSPDKAHLNLHINSLELGDSAVYFCASSQTDSNTEAFFGQGTRLTVV.

The table lists this clonotype with a few counts. V is TRBV12-3 or TRBV12-4 and J is TRBJ2-1; the D gene is possibly TRBD2 (6 bases). V was cut by 7 bases and J by 7 bases, with 23 bases left in between. The CDR3 contains 16 residues. Here the CDR3 reads CASTLSVGEVGNEQFF. The CDR3 DNA sequence: TGTGCCAGCACCCTATCAGTGGGGGAGGTAGGGAATGAGCAGTTCTTC.

The chain has TRBV2 and TRBJ2-4; 8 nucleotides match TRBD2. The end of the DNA is better explained by TRBJ2-5, so the J call may be wrong. In germline, CDR1 is SNHLY, CDR2 FYNNEI. The CDR3 is 13 residues long. The CDR3 loop reads CASSWGLGETQYF. The CDR3, as DNA: TGTGCCAGCAGTTGGGGACTAGGAGAGACCCAGTACTTC.

The CDR3 protein is CSAGDRNRETQYF. CDR3 nucleotides: TGCAGTGCTGGCGACAGGAACAGAGAGACCCAGTACTTC. V gene TRBV20-1 combines with J gene TRBJ2-5, with D possibly matching TRBD1 (6 bases). This CDR3 is 13 amino acids long. Looked up from germline, CDR1 is DFQATT and CDR2 is SNEGSKA (reference sequence). With 5 bases removed from V and 4 bases from J, the gap between germline ends came to 14 bases.

Comment on this clonotype: One end of the junction varies from germline; a read error may be responsible. The rearrangement links TRBV13 to TRBJ2-7, with D perhaps being TRBD1 or TRBD2 (5 bases each). The CDR3 consists of 15 residues. Germline V gene data show CDR1 as PRHDT and CDR2 as FYEKMQ (reference sequence). CDR3: CASSLTQGDSYGQYF. The DNA for the CDR3 is TGTGCCAGCAGCTTAACCCAGGGAGATAGCTACGGGCAGTACTTC.

The chain couples TRBV12-3 or TRBV12-4 to TRBJ1-1; 7 bases line up with TRBD1. Germline trimming cut 3 bases from V and 4 bases from J; bases unmatched to any gene: 5. This CDR3 contains 14 residues. The CDR3 loop is CASSFRTGITEAFF. In nucleotides, the CDR3 is TGTGCCAGCAGTTTCCGGACAGGTATCACTGAAGCTTTCTTT.

J is TRBJ2-7 and V is TRBV6-1, with D possibly TRBD2 on 6 matching bases. V lost 8 bases to trimming and J lost 0 bases, with 17 bases between them. Per germline, CDR1 MNHNS and CDR2 SASEGT. The CDR3 runs 15 residues. CDR3 nucleotides: TGTGCCAGCCGTTTGCAAATCGGGAGCTCCTACGAGCAGTACTTC. It translates to CASRLQIGSSYEQYF.

This clonotype was detected a few times. CDR3 nucleotides: TGTGCCAGCAGCCAAGATGGGCTGGCGGAGGTAGTAGAAAAACTGTTTTTT. The encoded protein is CASSQDGLAEVVEKLFF. This rearrangement joins TRBV4-2 to TRBJ1-4; no reliable D call. The CDR3 totals 17 residues. V shed 0 bases and J shed 8 bases, with 19 bases lying between them. Germline V gives CDR1 LGHNA, CDR2 YNFKEQ.

This clonotype was observed a few times. The chain employs TRBV7-9 and TRBJ2-5, with D possibly being TRBD2 (5 bases). Germline-derived CDR1 and CDR2 are SEHNR and FQNEAQ (reference sequence). V dropped 5 bases and J dropped 11 bases, with 18 bases sitting between them. This CDR3 region has 13 residues. The CDR3 loop is CASSKISLWEQYF. CDR3 nucleotide sequence: TGTGCCAGCAGCAAAATCTCCCTCTGGGAGCAGTACTTC.

This clonotype was recorded a few times. The rearrangement links TRBV7-2 to TRBJ2-5, with 10 nucleotides matching TRBD2. J lost 5 bases, V lost 5 bases, and 8 bases had no gene match. The CDR3 runs to 15 residues. The germline CDR1 and CDR2 sequences are SGHTA and FQGNSA. In DNA form, the CDR3 reads TGTGCCAGCAGCCTCGGACTAGCGGTTTGGGAGACCCAGTACTTC. Translation gives CASSLGLAVWETQYF.